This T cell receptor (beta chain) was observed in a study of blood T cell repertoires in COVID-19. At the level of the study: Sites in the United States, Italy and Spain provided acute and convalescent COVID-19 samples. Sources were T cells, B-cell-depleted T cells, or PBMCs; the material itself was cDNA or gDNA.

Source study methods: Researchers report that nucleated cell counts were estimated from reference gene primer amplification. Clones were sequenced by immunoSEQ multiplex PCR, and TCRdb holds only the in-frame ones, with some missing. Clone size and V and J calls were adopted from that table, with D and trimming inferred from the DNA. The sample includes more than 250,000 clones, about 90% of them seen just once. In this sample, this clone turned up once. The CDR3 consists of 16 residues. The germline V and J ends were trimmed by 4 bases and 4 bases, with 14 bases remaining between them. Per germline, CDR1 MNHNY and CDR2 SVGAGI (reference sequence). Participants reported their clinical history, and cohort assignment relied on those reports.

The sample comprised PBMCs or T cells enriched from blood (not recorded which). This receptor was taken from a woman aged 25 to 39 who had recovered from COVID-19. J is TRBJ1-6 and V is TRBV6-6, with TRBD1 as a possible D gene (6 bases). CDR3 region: CASSFTGTRYNSPLHF. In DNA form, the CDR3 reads TGTGCCAGCAGTTTCACCGGGACAAGATATAATTCACCCCTCCACTTT.